The entry that follows covers one T cell receptor (beta chain) sequence. This record comes from a study of blood T cell repertoires in COVID-19. About the study: Acute and convalescent COVID-19 samples came from the United States, Italy and Spain. PBMCs, B-cell-depleted T cells, or T cells were the source of the cDNA or gDNA that made up the material.

Per the original methods: The assay estimated nucleated cells by amplifying reference gene primers. Produced via immunoSEQ multiplex PCR; TCRdb's table is partial and in-frame only. That table supplies the V and J calls and clone size; D and trimming were determined from the DNA. The sample lists about 250,000 clones, nearly 90% occurring once. CDR1 and CDR2 (germline): SGHVS, FQNEAQ. CDR3 length equals 13 residues. Unmatched junction bases numbered 6, after V lost 7 bases and J lost 4 bases. The TCR comes from a man between 18 and 29 years old with active or convalescent COVID-19. Material: peripheral blood. The genes are TRBV7-8 and TRBJ1-2, with 7 bases that match TRBD1. The DNA for the CDR3 is TGTGCCAGCACAAAGGGACAGATCTATGGCTACACCTTC. This codes for CASTKGQIYGYTF.